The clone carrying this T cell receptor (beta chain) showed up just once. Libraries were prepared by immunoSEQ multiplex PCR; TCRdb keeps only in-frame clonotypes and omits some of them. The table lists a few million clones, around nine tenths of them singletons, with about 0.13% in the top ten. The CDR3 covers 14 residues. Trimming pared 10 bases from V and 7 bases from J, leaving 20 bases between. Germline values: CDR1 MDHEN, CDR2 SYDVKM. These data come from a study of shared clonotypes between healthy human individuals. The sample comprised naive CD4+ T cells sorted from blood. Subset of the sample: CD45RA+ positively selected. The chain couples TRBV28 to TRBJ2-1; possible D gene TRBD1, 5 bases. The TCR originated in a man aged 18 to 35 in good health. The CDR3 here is CATLGAGNRNEQFF. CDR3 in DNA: TGTGCCACCCTAGGGGCAGGGAATAGGAATGAGCAGTTCTTC.